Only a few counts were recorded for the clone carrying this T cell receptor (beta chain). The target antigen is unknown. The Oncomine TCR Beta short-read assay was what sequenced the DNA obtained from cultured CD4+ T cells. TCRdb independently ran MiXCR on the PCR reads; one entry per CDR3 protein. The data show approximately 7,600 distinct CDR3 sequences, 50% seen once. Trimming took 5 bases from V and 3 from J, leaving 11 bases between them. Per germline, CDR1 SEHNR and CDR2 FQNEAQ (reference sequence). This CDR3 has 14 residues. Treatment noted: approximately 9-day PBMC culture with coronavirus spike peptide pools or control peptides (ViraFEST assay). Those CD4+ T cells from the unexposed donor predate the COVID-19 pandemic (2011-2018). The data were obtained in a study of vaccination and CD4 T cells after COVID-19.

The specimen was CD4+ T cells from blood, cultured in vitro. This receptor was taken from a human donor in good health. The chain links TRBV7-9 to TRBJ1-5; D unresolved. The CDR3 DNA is TGTGCCAGCAGCGAAGGGTGGGTCAATCAGCCCCAGCATTTT. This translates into CASSEGWVNQPQHF.